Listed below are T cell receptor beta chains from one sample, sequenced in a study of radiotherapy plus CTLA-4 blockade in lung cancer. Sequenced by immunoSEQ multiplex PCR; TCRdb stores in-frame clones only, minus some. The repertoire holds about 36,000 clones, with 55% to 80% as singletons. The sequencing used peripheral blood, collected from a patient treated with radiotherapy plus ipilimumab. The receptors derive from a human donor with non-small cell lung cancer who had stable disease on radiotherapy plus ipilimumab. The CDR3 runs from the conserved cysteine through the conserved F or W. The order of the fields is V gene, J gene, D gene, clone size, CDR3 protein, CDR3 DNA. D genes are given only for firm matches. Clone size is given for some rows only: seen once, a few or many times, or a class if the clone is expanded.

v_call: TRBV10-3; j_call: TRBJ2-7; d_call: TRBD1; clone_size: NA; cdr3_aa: CAISEDRGLNEQYF; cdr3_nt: TGTGCCATCAGTGAGGACAGGGGACTTAACGAGCAGTACTTC
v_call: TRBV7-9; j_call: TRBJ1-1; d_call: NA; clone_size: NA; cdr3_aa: CASSRGRTEAFF; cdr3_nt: TGTGCCAGCAGCCGAGGGCGCACTGAAGCTTTCTTT
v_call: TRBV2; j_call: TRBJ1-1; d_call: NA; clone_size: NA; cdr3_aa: CASSERVTNTEAFF; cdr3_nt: TGTGCCAGCAGTGAGAGGGTGACGAACACTGAAGCTTTCTTT
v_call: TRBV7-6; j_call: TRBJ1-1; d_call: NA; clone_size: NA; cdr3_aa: CASSPYRNTEAFF; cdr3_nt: TGTGCCAGCAGCCCTTACAGGAACACTGAAGCTTTCTTT
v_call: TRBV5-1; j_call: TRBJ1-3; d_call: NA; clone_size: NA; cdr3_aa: CASSLAGAEGNTIYF; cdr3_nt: TGCGCCAGCAGCTTGGCTGGGGCGGAGGGAAACACCATATATTTT
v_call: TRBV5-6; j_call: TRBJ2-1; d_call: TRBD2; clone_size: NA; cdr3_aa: CASGPLYLAGGQFF; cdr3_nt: TGTGCCAGCGGTCCCCTGTATCTGGCGGGGGGGCAGTTCTTC
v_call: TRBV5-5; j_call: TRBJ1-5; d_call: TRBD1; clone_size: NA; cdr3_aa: CASSLSRDRRNQPQHF; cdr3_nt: TGTGCCAGCAGCTTGAGTAGGGACAGGAGAAATCAGCCCCAGCATTTT
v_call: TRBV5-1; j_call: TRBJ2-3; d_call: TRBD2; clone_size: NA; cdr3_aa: CASSSRTSGFTDTQYF; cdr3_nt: TGCGCCAGCAGCTCCCGGACTAGCGGATTCACAGATACGCAGTATTTT
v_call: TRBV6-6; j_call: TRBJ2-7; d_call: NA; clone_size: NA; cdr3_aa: CASGRTTTYEQYF; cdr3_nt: TGTGCCAGTGGGAGGACGACCACCTACGAGCAGTACTTC
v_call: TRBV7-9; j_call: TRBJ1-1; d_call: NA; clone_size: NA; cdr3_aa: CASSLEAGTEAFF; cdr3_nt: TGTGCCAGCAGCTTAGAGGCAGGTACTGAAGCTTTCTTT
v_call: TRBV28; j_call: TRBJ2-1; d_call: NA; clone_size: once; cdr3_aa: CASSSEGLGNNEQFF; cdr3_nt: TGTGCCAGCAGTTCCGAGGGACTCGGGAACAATGAGCAGTTCTTC
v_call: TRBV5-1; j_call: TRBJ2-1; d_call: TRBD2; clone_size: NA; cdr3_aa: CASSVTGTSGVSDEQFF; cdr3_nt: TGCGCCAGCAGCGTGACCGGGACTAGCGGGGTCTCTGATGAGCAGTTCTTC
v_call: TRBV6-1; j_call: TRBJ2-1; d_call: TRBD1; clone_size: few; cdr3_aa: CASTDRGSYNEQFF; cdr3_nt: TGTGCCAGCACTGACAGGGGATCCTACAATGAGCAGTTCTTC
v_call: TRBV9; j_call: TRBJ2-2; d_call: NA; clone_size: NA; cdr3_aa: CASSARPGTTRAELFF; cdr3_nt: TGTGCCAGCAGCGCTCGACCCGGGACAACACGAGCGGAGCTGTTTTTT
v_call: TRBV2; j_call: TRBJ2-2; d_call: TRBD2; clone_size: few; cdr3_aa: CASRGGYGGELFF; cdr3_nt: TGTGCCTCAAGGGGAGGGTACGGCGGGGAGCTGTTTTTT
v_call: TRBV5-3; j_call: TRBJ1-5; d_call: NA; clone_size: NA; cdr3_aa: CARSPSPDGGHF; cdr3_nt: TGTGCCAGAAGTCCCTCTCCCGACGGGGGGCATTTT
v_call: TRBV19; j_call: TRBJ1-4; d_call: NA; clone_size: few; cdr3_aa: CASNLGRGSTNEKLFF; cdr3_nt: TGTGCCAGTAACCTCGGGCGGGGTTCAACTAATGAAAAACTGTTTTTT
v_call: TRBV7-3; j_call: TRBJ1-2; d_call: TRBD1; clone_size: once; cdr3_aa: CASSLSGQGGGYTF; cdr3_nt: TGTGCCAGCAGCTTATCCGGACAGGGAGGGGGCTACACCTTC
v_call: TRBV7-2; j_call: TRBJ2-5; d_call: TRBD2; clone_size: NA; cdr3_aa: CASSFSGRYQETQYF; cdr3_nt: TGTGCCAGCAGCTTTAGCGGGAGGTACCAAGAGACCCAGTACTTC
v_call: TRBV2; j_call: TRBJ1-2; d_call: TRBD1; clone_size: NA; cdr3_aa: CASKGQGYYGYTF; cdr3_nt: TGTGCCAGCAAGGGACAGGGGTACTATGGCTACACCTTC
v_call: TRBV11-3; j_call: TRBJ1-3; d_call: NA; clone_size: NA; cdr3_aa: CASSSGGTGNTIYF; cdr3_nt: TGTGCCAGCAGCAGTGGGGGGACTGGAAACACCATATATTTT
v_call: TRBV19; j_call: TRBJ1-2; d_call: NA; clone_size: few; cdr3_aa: CASSLGLLYTF; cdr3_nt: TGTGCCAGTAGTCTAGGACTCCTCTACACCTTC
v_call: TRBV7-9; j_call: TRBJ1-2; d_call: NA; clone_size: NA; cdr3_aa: CASGRTDITMGYTF; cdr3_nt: TGTGCCAGCGGTAGGACAGATATAACTATGGGCTACACCTTC
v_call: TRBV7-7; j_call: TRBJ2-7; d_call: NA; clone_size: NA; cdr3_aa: CASSLTTAFYDKQYF; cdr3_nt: TGTGCCAGCAGCTTAACGACAGCTTTCTACGACAAGCAGTACTTC
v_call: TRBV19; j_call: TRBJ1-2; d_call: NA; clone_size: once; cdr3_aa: CASSSWSTGNYGYTF; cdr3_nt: TGTGCCAGTAGTTCCTGGTCTACGGGAAACTATGGCTACACCTTC
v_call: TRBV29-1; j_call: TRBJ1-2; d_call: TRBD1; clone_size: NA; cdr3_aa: CSVERQRGLGSNYGYTF; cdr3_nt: TGCAGCGTTGAACGTCAGAGGGGGCTAGGCTCCAACTATGGCTACACCTTC
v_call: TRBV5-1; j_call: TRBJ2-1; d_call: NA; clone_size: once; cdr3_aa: CASSPTETEQFF; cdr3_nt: TGCGCCAGCAGTCCTACAGAGACTGAGCAGTTCTTC